Reported below is one T cell receptor beta chain. This entry comes from a study of blood T cell repertoires in COVID-19. Study overall: From T cells, B-cell-depleted T cells, or PBMCs came the material, which was cDNA or gDNA.

Generated by immunoSEQ multiplex PCR, the TCRdb table keeps only in-frame clones and is missing some. In the table there are a few hundred thousand clones, about 86% of which are singletons. This CDR3 is 13 amino acids long. Trimming cost V 4 bases and J 5 bases, with 9 bases left between them. Germline lookup yields CDR1 LNHNV and CDR2 YYDKDF (reference sequence). The source of this sequence is a woman between 50 and 59 years old who had recovered from COVID-19. Material: PBMCs or T cells enriched from blood (not recorded which). The chain has TRBV15 and TRBJ1-5; the D is unclear. The CDR3 region has the DNA TGTGCCACCAGCACGATGTTAGATCAGCCCCAGCATTTT. Translating gives CATSTMLDQPQHF.